This T cell receptor beta chain was recovered during a study of T cell responses to AZD1222 COVID-19 vaccine. Study results and caveats: No repertoire was sampled before or during the peak T cell response, only after it.

In regard to this clone: The target antigen is unknown.

Clones were sequenced by immunoSEQ multiplex PCR, and TCRdb holds only the in-frame ones, with some missing. Of about 97,000 clones in the sample, roughly 89% were seen once. The ends were cut back, 0 bases at V and 6 bases at J, with 12 bases in the middle. The CDR3 spans 15 residues. Germline CDR1 and CDR2: SGHRS and YFSETQ. Sequencing was performed on peripheral blood, taken on day 0 of AZD1222 vaccination. The rearrangement links TRBV5-1 to TRBJ2-2, with D possibly matching TRBD1 (6 bases). The receptor comes from an adult in good health. The CDR3 here is CASSLVYRDAGELFF. CDR3 coding DNA: TGCGCCAGCAGCTTGGTTTACAGGGATGCCGGGGAGCTGTTTTTT.